The TCR beta chain under discussion was sequenced for a study of blood T cell repertoires in COVID-19. Sequencing was performed with immunoSEQ multiplex PCR; in TCRdb, only in-frame clones are kept and a portion is missing. The table lists 350,000 to 450,000 clones, approximately 89% of them singletons. Trimming took off 3 bases at V and 0 bases at J, with 14 bases between the two ends. The germline V gene has CDR1 KGHSH and CDR2 LQKENI. CDR3 length equals 17 residues. The source is a woman aged 40 to 50 with COVID-19, enrolled during active disease. V usage is TRBV18 and J usage is TRBJ2-2; D remains ambiguous. Sequencing used peripheral blood. CDR3 coding DNA: TGTGCCAGCTCACCCCTCAAGCAGACATCGAACACCGGGGAGCTGTTTTTT. Protein sequence: CASSPLKQTSNTGELFF.